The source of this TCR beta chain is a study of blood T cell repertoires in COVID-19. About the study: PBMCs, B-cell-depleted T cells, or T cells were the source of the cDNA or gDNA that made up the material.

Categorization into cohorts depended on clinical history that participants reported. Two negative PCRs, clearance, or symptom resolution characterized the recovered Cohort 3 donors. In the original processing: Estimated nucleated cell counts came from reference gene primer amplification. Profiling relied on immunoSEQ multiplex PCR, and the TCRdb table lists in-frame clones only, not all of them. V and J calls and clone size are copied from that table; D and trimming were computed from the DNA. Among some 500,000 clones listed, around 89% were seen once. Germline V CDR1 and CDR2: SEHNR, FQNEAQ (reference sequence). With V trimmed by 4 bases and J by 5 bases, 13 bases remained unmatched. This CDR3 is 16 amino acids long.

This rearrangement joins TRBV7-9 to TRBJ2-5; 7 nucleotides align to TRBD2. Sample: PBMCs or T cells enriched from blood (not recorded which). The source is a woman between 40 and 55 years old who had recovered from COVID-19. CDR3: CASSSPGWPGGETQYF. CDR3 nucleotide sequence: TGTGCCAGCAGCTCCCCCGGCTGGCCCGGGGGGGAGACCCAGTACTTC.